Shown below are 3 T cell receptor beta chains from a single sample sequenced in a study of beta chain features in type 1 diabetes. The isolated RNA, all of it, was reverse transcribed, so expressed TCRB transcripts were what got sequenced. Produced via immunoSEQ multiplex PCR; TCRdb's table is partial and in-frame only. Of hundreds of thousands of clones in the sample, about 12% were seen once. Source material: naive CD4+ T cells from blood. All receptors derive from a young man in good health.

V usage is TRBV6-4 and J usage is TRBJ1-2; maybe TRBD1 (5 bases). This CDR3 region has 13 residues. Per germline, CDR1 MRHNA and CDR2 SNTAGT. V lost 0 bases, J lost 8 bases, and 10 bases lay in between. The CDR3 DNA follows: TGTGCCAGCAGTGACTCGATGGGGCAGGGCTACACCTTC. Translated: CASSDSMGQGYTF.

This clone was detected a few times. The chain uses TRBV6-1 and TRBJ1-2, with D maybe TRBD1 (5 bases). V was clipped by 6 bases and J by 0 bases, with 14 bases between them. This CDR3 region has 15 residues. The germline V gene encodes CDR1 MNHNS and CDR2 SASEGT. This chain's CDR3 is CASSAFAGSNYGYTF. The CDR3 bases are TGTGCCAGCAGCGCTTTCGCAGGGTCTAACTATGGCTACACCTTC.

This clone was observed a handful of times. This chain connects TRBV7-9 to TRBJ2-7; 8 positions match TRBD1. Germline loops: CDR1 SEHNR, CDR2 FQNEAQ (reference sequence). J gave up 0 bases and V 0 bases, and 7 bases lay outside the gene matches. The CDR3 has 17 amino acids. The CDR3 sequence: CASSLARDGTGSYEQYF. The CDR3 DNA reads TGTGCCAGCAGCTTAGCGCGGGACGGGACAGGCTCCTACGAGCAGTACTTC. Variable domain in full (rest from reference TRBV7-9 and TRBJ2-7): DTGVSQNPRHKITKRGQNVTFRCDPISEHNRLYWYRQTLGQGPEFLTYFQNEAQLEKSRLLSDRFSAERPKGSFSTLEIQRTEQGDSAMYLCASSLARDGTGSYEQYFGPGTRLTVT.